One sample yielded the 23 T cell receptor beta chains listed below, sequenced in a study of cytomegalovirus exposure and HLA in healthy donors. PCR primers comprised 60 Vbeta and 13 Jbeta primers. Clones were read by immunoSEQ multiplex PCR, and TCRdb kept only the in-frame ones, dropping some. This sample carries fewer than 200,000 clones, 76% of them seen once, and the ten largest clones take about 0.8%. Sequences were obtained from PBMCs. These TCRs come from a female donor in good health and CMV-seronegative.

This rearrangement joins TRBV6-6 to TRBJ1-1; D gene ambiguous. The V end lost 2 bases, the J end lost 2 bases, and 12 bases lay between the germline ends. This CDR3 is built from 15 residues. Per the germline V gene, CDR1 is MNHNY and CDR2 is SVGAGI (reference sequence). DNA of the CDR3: TGTGCCAGCAGTTACCCGCTTGTACAAAACACTGAAGCTTTCTTT. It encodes CASSYPLVQNTEAFF.

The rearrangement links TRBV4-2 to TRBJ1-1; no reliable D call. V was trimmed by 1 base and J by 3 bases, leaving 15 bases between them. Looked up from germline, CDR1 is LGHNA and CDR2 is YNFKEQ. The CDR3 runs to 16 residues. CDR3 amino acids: CASSQVRVVLDTEAFF. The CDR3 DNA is TGTGCCAGCAGCCAAGTACGCGTGGTGCTGGACACTGAAGCTTTCTTT.

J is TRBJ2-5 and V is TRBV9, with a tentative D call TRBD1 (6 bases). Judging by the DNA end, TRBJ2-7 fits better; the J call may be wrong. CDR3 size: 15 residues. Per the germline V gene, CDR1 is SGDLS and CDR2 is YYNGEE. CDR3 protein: CASSVGTVNSYEQYF. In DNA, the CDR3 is TGTGCCAGCAGCGTAGGGACAGTTAACTCCTACGAGCAGTACTTC.

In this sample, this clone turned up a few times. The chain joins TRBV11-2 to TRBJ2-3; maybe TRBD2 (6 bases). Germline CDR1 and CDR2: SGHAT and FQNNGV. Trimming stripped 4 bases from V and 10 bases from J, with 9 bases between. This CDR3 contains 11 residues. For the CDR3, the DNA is TGTGCCAGCAGCTGGACGGGAGCGCAGTATTTT. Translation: CASSWTGAQYF. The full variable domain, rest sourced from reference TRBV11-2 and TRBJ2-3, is EAGVAQSPRYKIIEKRQSVAFWCNPISGHATLYWYQQILGQGPKLLIQFQNNGVVDDSQLPKDRFSAERLKGVDSTLKIQPAKLEDSAVYLCASSWTGAQYFGPGTRLTVL.

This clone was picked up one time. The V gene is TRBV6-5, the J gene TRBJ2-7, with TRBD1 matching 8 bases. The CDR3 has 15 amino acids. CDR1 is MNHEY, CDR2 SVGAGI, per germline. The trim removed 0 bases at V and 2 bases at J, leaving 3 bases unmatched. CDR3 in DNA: TGTGCCAGCAGTTACTCGATCAGGGGGCCCTACGAGCAGTACTTC. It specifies CASSYSIRGPYEQYF.

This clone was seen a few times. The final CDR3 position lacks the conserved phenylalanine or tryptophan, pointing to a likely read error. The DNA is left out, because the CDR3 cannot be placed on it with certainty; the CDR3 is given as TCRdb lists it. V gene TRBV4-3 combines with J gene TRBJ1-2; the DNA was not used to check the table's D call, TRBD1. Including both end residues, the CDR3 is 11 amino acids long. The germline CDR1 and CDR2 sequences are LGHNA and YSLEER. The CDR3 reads CASSHPKNDKH.

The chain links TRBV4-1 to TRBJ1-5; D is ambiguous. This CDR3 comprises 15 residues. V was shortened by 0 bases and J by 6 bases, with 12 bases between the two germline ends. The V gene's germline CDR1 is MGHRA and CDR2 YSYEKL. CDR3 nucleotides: TGCGCCAGCAGCCAAGATTTTGTTTCTCGTCAGCCCCAGCATTTT. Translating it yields CASSQDFVSRQPQHF.

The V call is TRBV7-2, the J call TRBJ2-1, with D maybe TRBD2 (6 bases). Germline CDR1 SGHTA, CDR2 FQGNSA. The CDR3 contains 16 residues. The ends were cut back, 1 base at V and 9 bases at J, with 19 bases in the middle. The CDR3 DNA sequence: TGTGCCAGCAGCTTAGATTCGGCGGGATCCTCATTTGAGCAGTTCTTC. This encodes CASSLDSAGSSFEQFF.

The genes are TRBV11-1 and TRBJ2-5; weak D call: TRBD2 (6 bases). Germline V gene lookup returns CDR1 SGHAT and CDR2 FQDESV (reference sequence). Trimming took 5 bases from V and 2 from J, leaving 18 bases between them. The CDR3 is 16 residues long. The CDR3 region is CASSPVRGKRQETQYF. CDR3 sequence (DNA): TGTGCCAGCAGCCCAGTCCGGGGGAAGAGGCAAGAGACCCAGTACTTC.

CDR3 sequence reads: CASSLERLAPADTQYF. The CDR3 bases are TGCGCCAGCAGCTTGGAAAGACTAGCGCCCGCAGATACGCAGTATTTT. The V call is TRBV5-1, the J call TRBJ2-3; TRBD2 matches at 8 bases. The germline V gene has CDR1 SGHRS and CDR2 YFSETQ. CDR3 length: 16 amino acids. With V trimmed by 0 bases and J by 4 bases, 7 bases remained unmatched.

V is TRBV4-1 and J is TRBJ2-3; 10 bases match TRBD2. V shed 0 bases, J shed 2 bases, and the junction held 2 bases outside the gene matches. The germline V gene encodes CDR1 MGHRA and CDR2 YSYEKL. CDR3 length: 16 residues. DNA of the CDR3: TGCGCCAGCAGCCAAGATGGACTAGCGGACACAGATACGCAGTATTTT. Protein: CASSQDGLADTDTQYF.

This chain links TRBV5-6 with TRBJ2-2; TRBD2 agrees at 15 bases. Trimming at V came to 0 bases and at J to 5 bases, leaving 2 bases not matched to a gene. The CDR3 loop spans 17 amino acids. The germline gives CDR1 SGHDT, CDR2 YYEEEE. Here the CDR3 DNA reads TGTGCCAGCAGCTTGGCTGGACTAGCGGGAGGGACCGGGGAGCTGTTTTTT. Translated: CASSLAGLAGGTGELFF.

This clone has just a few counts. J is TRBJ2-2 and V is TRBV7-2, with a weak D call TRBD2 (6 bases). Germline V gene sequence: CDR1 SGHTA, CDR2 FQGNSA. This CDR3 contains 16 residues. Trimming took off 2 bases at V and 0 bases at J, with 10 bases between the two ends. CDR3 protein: CASSLIGGANTGELFF. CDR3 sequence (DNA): TGTGCCAGCAGCTTAATCGGAGGGGCGAACACCGGGGAGCTGTTTTTT. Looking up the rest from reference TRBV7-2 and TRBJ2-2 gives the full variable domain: GAGVSQSPSNKVTEKGKDVELRCDPISGHTALYWYRQSLGQGLEFLIYFQGNSAPDKSGLPSDRFSAERTGGSVSTLTIQRTQQEDSAVYLCASSLIGGANTGELFFGEGSRLTVL.

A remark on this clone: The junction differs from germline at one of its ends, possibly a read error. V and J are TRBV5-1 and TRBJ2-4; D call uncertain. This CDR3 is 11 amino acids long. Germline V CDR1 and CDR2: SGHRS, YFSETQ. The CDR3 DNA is TGCGCCAGCAGCTTGGATCTAGAATGGCACTTC. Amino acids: CASSLDLEWHF.

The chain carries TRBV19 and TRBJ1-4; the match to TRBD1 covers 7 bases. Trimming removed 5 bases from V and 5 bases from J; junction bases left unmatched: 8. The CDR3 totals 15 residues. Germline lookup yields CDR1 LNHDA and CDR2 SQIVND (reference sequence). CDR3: CASSFVTGRNEKLFF. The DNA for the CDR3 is TGTGCCAGTAGTTTCGTGACAGGGAGGAATGAAAAACTGTTTTTT.

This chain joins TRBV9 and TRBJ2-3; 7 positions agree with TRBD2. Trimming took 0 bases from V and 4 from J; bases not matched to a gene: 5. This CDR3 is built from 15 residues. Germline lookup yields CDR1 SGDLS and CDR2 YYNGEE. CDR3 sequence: CASSVAAGEADTQYF. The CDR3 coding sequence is TGTGCCAGCAGCGTAGCGGCGGGAGAAGCAGATACGCAGTATTTT.

The CDR3 sequence: CASSFITLAGANEQFF. CDR3 in DNA: TGTGCCAGCAGCTTCATAACACTAGCGGGGGCCAATGAGCAGTTCTTC. The V gene is TRBV7-2, the J gene TRBJ2-1; 11 bases agree with TRBD2. J was trimmed by 6 bases and V by 3 bases; bases with no gene match: 7. The CDR3 spans 16 residues. Germline V CDR1 and CDR2: SGHTA, FQGNSA.

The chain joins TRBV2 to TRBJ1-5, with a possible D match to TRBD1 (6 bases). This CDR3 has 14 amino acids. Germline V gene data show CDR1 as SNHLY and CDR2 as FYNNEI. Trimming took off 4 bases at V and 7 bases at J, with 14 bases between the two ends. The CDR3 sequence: CASSVGGAQQPQHF. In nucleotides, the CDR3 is TGTGCCAGCAGTGTTGGGGGGGCTCAGCAGCCCCAGCATTTT.

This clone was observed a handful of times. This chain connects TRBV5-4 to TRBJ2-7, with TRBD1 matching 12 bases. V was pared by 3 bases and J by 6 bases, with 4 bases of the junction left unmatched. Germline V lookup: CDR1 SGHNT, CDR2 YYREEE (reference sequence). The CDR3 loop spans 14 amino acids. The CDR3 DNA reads TGTGCCAGCAGCTCGGGGACAGGGGGCGTCGAGCAGTACTTC. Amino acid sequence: CASSSGTGGVEQYF.

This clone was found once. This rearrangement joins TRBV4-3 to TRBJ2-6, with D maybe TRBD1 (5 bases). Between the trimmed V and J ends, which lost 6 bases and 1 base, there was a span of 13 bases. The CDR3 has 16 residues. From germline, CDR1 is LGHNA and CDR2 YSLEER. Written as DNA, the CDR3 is TGCGCCAGCAGTACCTCCCAGGGTTCTGGGGCCAACGTCCTGACTTTC. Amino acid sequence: CASSTSQGSGANVLTF.

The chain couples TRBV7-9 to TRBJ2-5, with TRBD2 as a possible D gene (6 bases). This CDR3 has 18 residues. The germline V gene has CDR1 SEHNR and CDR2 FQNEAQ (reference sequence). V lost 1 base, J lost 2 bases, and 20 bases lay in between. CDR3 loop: CASSLGSWSGLAQETQYF. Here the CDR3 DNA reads TGTGCCAGCAGCTTAGGGTCATGGTCGGGGCTAGCGCAAGAGACCCAGTACTTC. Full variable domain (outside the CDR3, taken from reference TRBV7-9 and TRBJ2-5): DTGVSQNPRHKITKRGQNVTFRCDPISEHNRLYWYRQTLGQGPEFLTYFQNEAQLEKSRLLSDRFSAERPKGSFSTLEIQRTEQGDSAMYLCASSLGSWSGLAQETQYFGPGTRLLVL.

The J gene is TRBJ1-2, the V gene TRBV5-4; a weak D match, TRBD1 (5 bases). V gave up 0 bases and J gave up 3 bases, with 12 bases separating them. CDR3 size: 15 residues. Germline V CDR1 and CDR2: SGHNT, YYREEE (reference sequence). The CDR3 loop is CASSLAAGLDYGYTF. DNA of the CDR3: TGTGCCAGCAGCTTGGCCGCAGGGTTGGACTATGGCTACACCTTC.

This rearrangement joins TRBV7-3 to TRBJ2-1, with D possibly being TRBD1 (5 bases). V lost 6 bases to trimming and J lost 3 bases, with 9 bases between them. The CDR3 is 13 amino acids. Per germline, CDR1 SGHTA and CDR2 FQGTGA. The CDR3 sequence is CASSLDSYNEQFF. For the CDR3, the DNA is TGTGCCAGCAGTCTCGACAGCTACAATGAGCAGTTCTTC.